The present TCR beta chain was sequenced within a study of beta chain features in type 1 diabetes. In its sample, this clone was seen a few times. Expressed TCRB transcripts were sequenced, since all the RNA that had been isolated was reverse transcribed. TCRdb keeps only in-frame clones here, not all; method: immunoSEQ multiplex PCR. This table holds hundreds of thousands of clones, 7.5% to 9% found once. The length of the CDR3 is 13 residues. The V gene lost 6 bases and the J gene lost 8 bases, with 17 bases spanning the gap. CDR1 is SQVTM, CDR2 ANQGSEA, per germline. V gene TRBV29-1 combines with J gene TRBJ1-5; weak D call: TRBD1 (6 bases). Sequencing was carried out using central memory CD4+ T cells from blood. The clonotype was recovered from a young woman in good health. The CDR3 DNA follows: TGCAGCGTATCAACAGGGTTAGTCGAGCCCCAGCATTTT. Translating it yields CSVSTGLVEPQHF.